This is a list of T cell receptor beta chains from one sample in a study of T-cell reconstitution after alpha-beta-depleted transplantation in children. One entry per CDR3 protein results from TCRdb running MiXCR on the PCR reads. The table lists roughly 490,000 distinct CDR3 sequences, roughly 11% of them singletons. The sample consisted of PBMCs, mostly from graft donor cells, taken 180 days after TCRalphabeta/CD19-depleted stem cell transplant. The receptors were sampled from a female patient aged 2 to 10 who had a stem cell transplant for aplastic anemia, so the T cells may come from the graft donor. CDR3s include the opening cysteine and the closing phenylalanine or tryptophan. A D gene is named only where the DNA matches it firmly. A row's size may be missing; if present it is once, few, many or a size class.

j_gene: TRBJ2-7; d_gene: TRBD1; abundance: NA; v_gene: TRBV7-9; CDR3nt: TGTGCCAGCAGTACTGGGACAGGTACTTACGAGCAGTACTTC; CDR3aa: CASSTGTGTYEQYF
j_gene: TRBJ2-7; d_gene: NA; abundance: NA; v_gene: TRBV20-1; CDR3nt: TGCAGTGCTAGTAATAGCGGCTCCTACGAGCAGTACTTC; CDR3aa: CSASNSGSYEQYF
j_gene: TRBJ2-7; d_gene: NA; abundance: few; v_gene: TRBV15; CDR3nt: TGTGCCACCAGCAGACCCTTGGGTCTGGAGCAGTACTTC; CDR3aa: CATSRPLGLEQYF
j_gene: TRBJ2-2; d_gene: TRBD2; abundance: many; v_gene: TRBV20-1; CDR3nt: TGCAGTGCTAGGTCACAGGTCGAGCGGGACCGGCGGGGGGAGCTGTTTTTT; CDR3aa: CSARSQVERDRRGELFF
j_gene: TRBJ2-2; d_gene: NA; abundance: many; v_gene: TRBV6-2/TRBV6-3; CDR3nt: TGCGCCAGCGGTCGGGCCAACACCGGGGAGCTGTTTTTT; CDR3aa: CASGRANTGELFF
j_gene: TRBJ2-7; d_gene: TRBD2; abundance: NA; v_gene: TRBV29-1; CDR3nt: TGCAGCGTTGACGACGGGGGGGACTACGAGCAGTACTTC; CDR3aa: CSVDDGGDYEQYF
j_gene: TRBJ2-7; d_gene: NA; abundance: few; v_gene: TRBV5-1; CDR3nt: TGCGCCAGCAGCTCCCTGGGGACTGGATTCTACGAGCAGTACTTC; CDR3aa: CASSSLGTGFYEQYF
j_gene: TRBJ2-2; d_gene: NA; abundance: NA; v_gene: TRBV7-9; CDR3nt: TGTGCCAGCAGCTTAGCCGGTGGGAAGAACACCGGGGAGCTGTTTTTT; CDR3aa: CASSLAGGKNTGELFF
j_gene: TRBJ1-5; d_gene: TRBD1; abundance: few; v_gene: TRBV7-6; CDR3nt: TGTGCCAGCAGCTTAGGACCCCGGGACAGGATCGGTAGCAATCAGCCCCAGCATTTT; CDR3aa: CASSLGPRDRIGSNQPQHF
j_gene: TRBJ2-7; d_gene: NA; abundance: NA; v_gene: TRBV6-1; CDR3nt: TGTGCCAGCAGTGACATTACAGGAAGCTACGAGCAGTACTTC; CDR3aa: CASSDITGSYEQYF